The 6 T cell receptor beta chains given below trace back to one sample, sequenced in a study of radiotherapy plus CTLA-4 blockade in lung cancer. Sequencing was performed with immunoSEQ multiplex PCR; in TCRdb, only in-frame clones are kept and a portion is missing. The data contain 90,000 to 130,000 clones, 81% of them singletons. The sequencing here drew on peripheral blood, taken from a patient treated with radiotherapy plus ipilimumab. These receptors were obtained from a human donor with non-small cell lung cancer that progressed on radiotherapy plus ipilimumab. Some clones in this sample may be carry-over from other donors' samples.

About this clone itself: The sample holds other DNA sequences that translate to the same CDR3. This chain links TRBV5-1 with TRBJ1-3; D is unclear. The CDR3 sequence is 16 residues long. Germline loops: CDR1 SGHRS, CDR2 YFSETQ. The germline V and J ends were trimmed by 1 base and 0 bases, with 11 bases remaining between them. CDR3: CASSLLEASSGNTIYF. CDR3 bases: TGCGCCAGCAGCTTGCTTGAGGCATCCTCTGGAAACACCATATATTTT.

This rearrangement joins TRBV7-3 to TRBJ2-1; D could derive from TRBD1 or TRBD2 (5 bases each). Germline CDR1 reads SGHTA; CDR2 reads FQGTGA. The V end was cut by 4 bases, the J end by 4 bases, with 8 bases between. The CDR3 is made up of 13 amino acids. The CDR3 here is CASSSGGYNEQFF. The CDR3, as DNA: TGTGCCAGCAGCTCTGGGGGTTACAATGAGCAGTTCTTC.

V gene TRBV5-5 combines with J gene TRBJ2-2; a possible D gene is TRBD2 (6 bases). The CDR3 spans 16 residues. The germline V gene encodes CDR1 SGHKS and CDR2 YYEKEE (reference sequence). Trimming pared 3 bases from V and 1 base from J, leaving 13 bases between. CDR3 nucleotide sequence: TGTGCCAGCAGCTCTAGCGAGACATTGAACACCGGGGAGCTGTTTTTT. Amino acid sequence: CASSSSETLNTGELFF. The full variable domain, rest sourced from reference TRBV5-5 and TRBJ2-2, is DAGVTQSPTHLIKTRGQQVTLRCSPISGHKSVSWYQQVLGQGPQFIFQYYEKEERGRGNFPDRFSARQFPNYSSELNVNALLLGDSALYLCASSSSETLNTGELFFGEGSRLTVL.

The chain couples TRBV14 to TRBJ2-5, with D possibly TRBD1 on 5 matching bases. CDR1 and CDR2 (germline): SGHDN, FVKESK. CDR3 size: 14 residues. Trimming removed 2 bases from V and 8 bases from J, with 15 bases in between. Here the CDR3 reads CASSQSINQGTQYF. The CDR3 region has the DNA TGTGCCAGCAGCCAATCGATCAATCAGGGTACCCAGTACTTC.

This rearrangement joins TRBV7-9 to TRBJ1-6, with a weak D call TRBD1 (5 bases). The length of the CDR3 is 14 residues. The germline CDR1 and CDR2 sequences are SEHNR and FQNEAQ (reference sequence). The V end was cut by 1 base, the J end by 6 bases, with 7 bases between. The CDR3 loop reads CASSLGGLNSPLHF. Here the CDR3 DNA reads TGTGCCAGCAGCTTAGGGGGCCTTAATTCACCCCTCCACTTT.

The rearrangement uses TRBV5-1 and TRBJ2-7, with a possible D match to TRBD2 (5 bases). This CDR3 region has 13 residues. Trimming took 3 bases from V and 9 from J, leaving 16 bases between them. Germline V lookup: CDR1 SGHRS, CDR2 YFSETQ. CDR3 in amino acids: CASSSPDGERQYF. The DNA of the CDR3 is TGCGCCAGCAGCTCCCCGGACGGGGAAAGGCAGTACTTC.